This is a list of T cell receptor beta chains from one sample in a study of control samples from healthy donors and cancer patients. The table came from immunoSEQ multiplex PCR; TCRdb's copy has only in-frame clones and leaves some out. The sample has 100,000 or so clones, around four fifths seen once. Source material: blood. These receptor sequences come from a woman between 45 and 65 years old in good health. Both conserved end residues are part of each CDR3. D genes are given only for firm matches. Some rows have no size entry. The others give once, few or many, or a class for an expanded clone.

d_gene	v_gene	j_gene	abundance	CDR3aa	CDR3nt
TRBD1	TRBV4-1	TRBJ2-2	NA	CASSQPQGAVIGELFF	TGCGCCAGCAGCCAACCACAGGGGGCAGTGATCGGGGAGCTGTTTTTT
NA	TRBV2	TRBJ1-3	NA	CASRVGTVSPGNTIYF	TGTGCCAGCAGAGTCGGGACGGTGAGCCCTGGAAACACCATATATTTT
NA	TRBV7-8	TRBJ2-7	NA	CASSEDTLYEQYF	TGTGCCAGCAGCGAGGACACTCTCTACGAGCAGTACTTC
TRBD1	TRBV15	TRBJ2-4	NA	CATSRGNGQGENIQYF	TGTGCCACCAGCAGAGGGAATGGACAGGGCGAAAACATTCAGTACTTC
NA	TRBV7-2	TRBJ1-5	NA	CASSAYPGRVSSQHF	TGTGCCAGCAGCGCATACCCGGGACGGGTGAGTTCCCAGCATTTT
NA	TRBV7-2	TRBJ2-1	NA	CASSFRTRGGDEQFF	TGTGCCAGCAGTTTTCGGACCAGGGGAGGCGATGAGCAGTTCTTC
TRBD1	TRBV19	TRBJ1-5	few	CASSITGTDNQPQHF	TGTGCCAGTAGTATTACCGGGACAGACAATCAGCCCCAGCATTTT
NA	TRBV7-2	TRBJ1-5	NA	CASSLGTPDGNQPQHF	TGTGCCAGCAGCTTAGGGACACCGGACGGCAATCAGCCCCAGCATTTT
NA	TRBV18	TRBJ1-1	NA	CASTGGGNSEAFF	TGTGCCAGCACAGGTGGGGGGAACTCTGAAGCTTTCTTT
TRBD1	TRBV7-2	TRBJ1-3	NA	CASSRTTGASSGNTIYF	TGTGCCAGCAGCCGGACCACAGGGGCTTCCTCTGGAAACACCATATATTTT
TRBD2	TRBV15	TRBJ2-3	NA	CATSRPSGEGTDTQYF	TGTGCCACCAGCAGACCCAGCGGGGAGGGCACAGATACGCAGTATTTT
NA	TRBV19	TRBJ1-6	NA	CASSMPGGEPLHF	TGTGCCAGTAGTATGCCAGGAGGGGAACCCCTCCACTTT
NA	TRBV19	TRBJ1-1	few	CATRLRGQDTEAFF	TGTGCCACCAGACTCAGGGGTCAAGACACTGAAGCTTTCTTT
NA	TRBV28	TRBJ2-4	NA	CASSFIVGRDIQYF	TGTGCCAGCAGTTTTATTGTAGGGCGGGACATTCAGTACTTC
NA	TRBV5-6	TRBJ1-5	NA	CASSLGSGDQPQHF	TGTGCCAGCAGCTTGGGATCGGGGGACCAGCCCCAGCATTTT
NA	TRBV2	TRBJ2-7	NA	CASREGGTYEQYF	TGTGCCAGCAGGGAGGGGGGGACCTACGAGCAGTACTTC
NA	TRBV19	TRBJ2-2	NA	CASSIAQGRNTGELFF	TGTGCCAGTAGTATCGCGCAGGGGCGAAACACCGGGGAGCTGTTTTTT
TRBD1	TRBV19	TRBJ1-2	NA	CASSGDRGYGYTF	TGTGCCAGTAGTGGGGACAGGGGGTATGGCTACACCTTC
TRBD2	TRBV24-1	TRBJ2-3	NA	CATSDTLAGVLSDTQYF	TGTGCCACCAGTGACACACTAGCGGGAGTTTTGTCAGATACGCAGTATTTT
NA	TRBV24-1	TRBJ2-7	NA	CATSGTTGTYVQYF	TGTGCCACCAGTGGTACCACTGGAACCTACGTGCAGTACTTC
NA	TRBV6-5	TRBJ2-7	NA	CASSDGRTHYEQYF	TGTGCCAGCAGCGACGGGAGAACCCACTACGAGCAGTACTTC
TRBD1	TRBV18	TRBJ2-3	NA	CASSLGTGSTDTQYF	TGTGCCAGCTCACTCGGGACAGGGTCTACAGATACGCAGTATTTT
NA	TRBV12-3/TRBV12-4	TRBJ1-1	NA	CASKIENTEAFF	TGTGCCAGCAAAATAGAGAACACTGAAGCTTTCTTT
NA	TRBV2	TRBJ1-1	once	CASSGGMNTEAFF	TGTGCCAGCAGTGGGGGGATGAACACTGAAGCTTTCTTT
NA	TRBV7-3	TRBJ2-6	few	CASSSPRDSGANVLTF	TGTGCCAGCAGCTCACCCCGGGACTCTGGGGCCAACGTCCTGACTTTC
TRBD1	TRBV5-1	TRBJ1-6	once	CASSSGPRGYNSPLHF	TGCGCCAGCAGCTCCGGGCCCAGGGGGTATAATTCACCCCTCCACTTT
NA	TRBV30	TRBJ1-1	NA	CAWSVGDVGTEAFF	TGTGCCTGGAGTGTGGGGGACGTTGGCACTGAAGCTTTCTTT
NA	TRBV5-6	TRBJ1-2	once	CASSLSGTGSYGYTF	TGTGCCAGCAGCTTATCCGGGACCGGGAGCTATGGCTACACCTTC
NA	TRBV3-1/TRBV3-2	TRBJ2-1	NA	CASSQGYRDDKFF	TGTGCCAGCAGCCAAGGGTACAGGGACGATAAGTTCTTC
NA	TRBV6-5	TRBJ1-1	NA	CASSINRNTEAFF	TGTGCCAGCAGTATAAACAGGAACACTGAAGCTTTCTTT
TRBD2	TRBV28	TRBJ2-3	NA	CASSLWPRTSGGQSTDTQYF	TGTGCCAGCAGTTTATGGCCCCGGACCAGCGGGGGGCAGAGCACAGATACGCAGTATTTT
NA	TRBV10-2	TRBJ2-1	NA	CASSDGNEQFF	TGCGCCAGCAGTGATGGCAATGAGCAGTTCTTC
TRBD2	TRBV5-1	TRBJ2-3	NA	CASSWETSLPNTDTQYF	TGCGCCAGCAGCTGGGAGACTAGCTTGCCGAACACAGATACGCAGTATTTT
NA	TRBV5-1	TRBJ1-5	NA	CASSLEGLGNQPQHF	TGCGCCAGCAGCTTGGAAGGGTTGGGTAATCAGCCCCAGCATTTT
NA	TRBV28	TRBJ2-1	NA	CASNRDYNEQFF	TGTGCCAGTAACCGGGACTACAATGAGCAGTTCTTC
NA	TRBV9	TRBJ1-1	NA	CASSVWAEGTEAFF	TGTGCCAGCAGCGTGTGGGCTGAGGGCACTGAAGCTTTCTTT
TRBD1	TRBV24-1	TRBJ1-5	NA	CATSGGRTGENQPQHF	TGTGCCACCAGTGGGGGGCGGACAGGGGAAAATCAGCCCCAGCATTTT
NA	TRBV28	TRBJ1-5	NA	CASSLSRHSNQPQHF	TGTGCCAGCAGTTTATCCCGACATAGCAATCAGCCCCAGCATTTT
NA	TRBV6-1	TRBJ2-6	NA	CASSEAFVGARSGANVLTF	TGTGCCAGCAGTGAAGCGTTTGTGGGAGCGCGTTCTGGGGCCAACGTCCTGACTTTC
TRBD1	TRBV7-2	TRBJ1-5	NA	CASSQDRVSNQPQHF	TGTGCCAGCAGCCAGGACAGGGTTAGCAATCAGCCCCAGCATTTT
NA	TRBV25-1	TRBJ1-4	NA	CASSLHSNSNEKLFF	TGTGCCAGCAGCCTTCACAGCAATTCTAATGAAAAACTGTTTTTT
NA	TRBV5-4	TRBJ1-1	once	CASSLRRGNTEAFF	TGTGCCAGCAGCTTGAGAAGGGGGAACACTGAAGCTTTCTTT
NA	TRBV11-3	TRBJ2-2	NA	CASSLRQGTGELFF	TGTGCCAGCAGCTTACGACAAGGCACCGGGGAGCTGTTTTTT
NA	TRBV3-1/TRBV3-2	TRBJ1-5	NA	CASSQGPGKGFSNQPQHF	TGTGCCAGCAGCCAAGGACCGGGAAAGGGATTTAGCAATCAGCCCCAGCATTTT
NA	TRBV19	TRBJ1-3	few	CASSIGGSGNTIYF	TGTGCCAGTAGTATCGGGGGATCCGGAAACACCATATATTTT
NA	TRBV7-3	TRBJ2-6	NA	CASSLTAGGFSGANVLTF	TGTGCCAGCAGCTTAACAGCCGGGGGATTCTCTGGGGCCAACGTCCTGACTTTC
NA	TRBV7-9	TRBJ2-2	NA	CASSTRTNTGELFF	TGTGCCAGCAGCACGAGGACGAACACCGGGGAGCTGTTTTTT
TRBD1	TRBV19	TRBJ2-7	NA	CASSEGQGLAEQYF	TGTGCCAGTAGTGAGGGACAGGGCTTGGCCGAGCAGTACTTC
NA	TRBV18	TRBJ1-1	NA	CASSPGVAANTEAFF	TGTGCCAGCTCACCAGGGGTGGCAGCGAACACTGAAGCTTTCTTT
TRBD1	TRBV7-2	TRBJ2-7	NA	CASSWDRGPYEQYF	TGTGCCAGCAGCTGGGACAGGGGGCCCTACGAGCAGTACTTC